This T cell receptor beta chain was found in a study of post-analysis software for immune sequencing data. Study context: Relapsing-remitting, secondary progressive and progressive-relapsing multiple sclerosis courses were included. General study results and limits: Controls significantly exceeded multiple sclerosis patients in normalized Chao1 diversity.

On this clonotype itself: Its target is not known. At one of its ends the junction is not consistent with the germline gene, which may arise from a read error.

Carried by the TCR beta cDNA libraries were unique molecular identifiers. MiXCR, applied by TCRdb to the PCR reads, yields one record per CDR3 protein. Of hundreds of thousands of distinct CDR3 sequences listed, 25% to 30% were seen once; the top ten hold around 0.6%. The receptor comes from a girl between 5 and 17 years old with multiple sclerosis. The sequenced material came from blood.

CDR3 amino acids: CANSLGGETQYF. The CDR3 DNA is TGTGCCAACAGCTTGGGTGGGGAGACCCAGTACTTC. The chain links TRBV7-9 to TRBJ2-5; D remains ambiguous. This CDR3 spans 12 amino acids. The germline V gene encodes CDR1 SEHNR and CDR2 FQNEAQ (reference sequence).